The TCR beta chain under discussion was sequenced for a study of T cell responses to AZD1222 COVID-19 vaccine. Findings and caveats of the study: Donors in the cohort were predominantly white British and more often female, and clonal diversity was possibly underestimated.

As concerns this clone: The antigen remains unidentified.

The assay was immunoSEQ multiplex PCR, and TCRdb's table has in-frame clones only and misses some. Of roughly 87,000 clones detected, about 90% appear once; the ten largest clones hold 6.9%. The origin of this receptor is an adult who received the AZD1222 COVID-19 vaccine. The sample in question was peripheral blood, obtained 28 days after the second AZD1222 dose.

DNA for the CDR3: TGTGCCAGCAGGGACTTTCGGAACACTGAAGCTTTCTTT. Translating it yields CASRDFRNTEAFF. The chain uses TRBV2 and TRBJ1-1; unclear D gene. Germline CDR1 reads SNHLY; CDR2 reads FYNNEI. This CDR3 has 13 amino acids. The germline V and J ends were trimmed by 6 bases and 1 base, with 9 bases remaining between them.